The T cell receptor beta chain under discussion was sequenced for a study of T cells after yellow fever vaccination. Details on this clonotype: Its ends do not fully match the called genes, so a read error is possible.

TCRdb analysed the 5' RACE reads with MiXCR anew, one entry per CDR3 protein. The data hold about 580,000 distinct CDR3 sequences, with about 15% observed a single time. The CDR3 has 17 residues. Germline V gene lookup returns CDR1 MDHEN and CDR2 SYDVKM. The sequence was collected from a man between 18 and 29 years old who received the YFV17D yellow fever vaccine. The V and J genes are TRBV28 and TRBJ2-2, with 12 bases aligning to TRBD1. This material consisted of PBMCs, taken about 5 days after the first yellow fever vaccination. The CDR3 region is CASGLGTGGLNTGELFF. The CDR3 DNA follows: TGTGCCAGCGGTTTAGGGACAGGGGGCTTGAACACCGGGGAGCTGTTTTTT.